This TCR beta chain was identified during a study of cytomegalovirus exposure and HLA in healthy donors. PCR amplification relied on 60 Vbeta primers (plus 13 Jbeta primers). Repertoires were generated with immunoSEQ multiplex PCR, while TCRdb's copy carries only in-frame clones and drops some. The sample lists around 150,000 clones, roughly 78% occurring once. Sequenced input: PBMCs. The receptor comes from a man aged 40-49 years in good health and CMV-seropositive.

DNA of the CDR3: TGTGCCAGCAGCTCGTTGTCCGCGGGGGACACTGAAGCTTTCTTT. This gives the protein CASSSLSAGDTEAFF. The rearrangement uses TRBV7-2 and TRBJ1-1; tentative D call: TRBD1 (5 bases). Trimming pared 4 bases from V and 3 bases from J, leaving 15 bases between. CDR1 SGHTA and CDR2 FQGNSA come from the germline V gene. This CDR3 spans 15 amino acids.